This T cell receptor beta chain was documented in a study of blood T cell repertoires in COVID-19. At the level of the study: Acute and convalescent COVID-19 samples came from the United States, Italy and Spain.

This clone was counted once. The CDR3 contains 13 residues. Germline values: CDR1 SEHNR, CDR2 FQNEAQ (reference sequence). The germline V and J ends were trimmed by 3 bases and 7 bases, with 12 bases remaining between them. As originally analysed: Quantification of nucleated cells was approximated via reference gene primer amplification. Produced via immunoSEQ multiplex PCR; TCRdb's table is partial and in-frame only. V, J and clone size reflect that table, while D and trimming were determined from the DNA. The repertoire holds a few hundred thousand clones, around 90% seen once, with about 3% in the top ten.

This TCR derives from a woman aged 25 to 45 with COVID-19, enrolled during active disease. Source material: peripheral blood. The chain carries TRBV7-9 and TRBJ1-1; weak D call: TRBD1 (5 bases). The CDR3 sequence is CASSLGGGDEAFF. CDR3 in DNA: TGTGCCAGCAGCTTGGGGGGTGGTGATGAAGCTTTCTTT. Complete variable domain (other parts from reference TRBV7-9 and TRBJ1-1): DTGVSQNPRHKITKRGQNVTFRCDPISEHNRLYWYRQTLGQGPEFLTYFQNEAQLEKSRLLSDRFSAERPKGSFSTLEIQRTEQGDSAMYLCASSLGGGDEAFFGQGTRLTVV.